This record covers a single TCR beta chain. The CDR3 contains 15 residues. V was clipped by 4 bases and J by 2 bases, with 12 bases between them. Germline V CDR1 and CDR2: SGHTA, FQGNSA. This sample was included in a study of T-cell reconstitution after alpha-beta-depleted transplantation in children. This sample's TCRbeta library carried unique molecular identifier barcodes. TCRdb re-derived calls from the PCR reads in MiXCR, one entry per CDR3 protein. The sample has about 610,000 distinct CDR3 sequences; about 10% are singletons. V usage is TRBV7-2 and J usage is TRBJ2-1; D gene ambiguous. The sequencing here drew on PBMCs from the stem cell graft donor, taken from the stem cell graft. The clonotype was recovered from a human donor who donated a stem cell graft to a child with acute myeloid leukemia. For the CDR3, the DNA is TGTGCCAGCAGCTCTACCTCAAATCCCTACAATGAGCAGTTCTTC. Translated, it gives CASSSTSNPYNEQFF.